One sample yielded the 23 T cell receptor beta chains listed below, sequenced in a study of Ad26.COV2.S vaccination and SARS-CoV-2 variants. Treatment given: some 20 received Ad26.COV2.S at low or high dose, single or two shots; roughly five received placebo; per-sample allocation not given. The investigators took samples on day 63 after the first vaccine or placebo injection. Clones were sequenced by immunoSEQ multiplex PCR, and TCRdb holds only the in-frame ones, with some missing. The repertoire holds about 390,000 clones, with around nine tenths as singletons. The source was peripheral blood, collected in a trial of Ad26.COV2.S vaccine versus placebo. The source is a person between 18 and 65 years old who received the Ad26.COV2.S COVID-19 vaccine or a placebo.

This chain links TRBV4-2 with TRBJ1-1; TRBD1 matches at 7 bases. CDR1 LGHNA and CDR2 YNFKEQ come from the germline V gene. Unmatched junction bases numbered 9, after V lost 5 bases and J lost 6 bases. The CDR3 sequence is 14 residues long. The CDR3 spells CASSLDRVRSEAFF. CDR3 coding DNA: TGTGCCAGCAGCTTAGACAGGGTCCGCTCTGAAGCTTTCTTT.

In the case of this clone: It may be a read error: a sequence one base away is much more abundant. This chain uses TRBV6-6 with TRBJ2-7; D perhaps matches TRBD2 (5 bases). The CDR3 sequence is 12 residues long. V was shortened by 2 bases and J by 3 bases, with 5 bases between the two germline ends. CDR1 is MNHNY, CDR2 SVGAGI, per germline (reference sequence). The DNA for the CDR3 is TGTGCCAGCAGTTACGGACTCTACGAGCAGTACTTC. Its translation is CASSYGLYEQYF.

J is TRBJ1-2 and V is TRBV12-3 or TRBV12-4; D is ambiguous. The CDR3 consists of 13 residues. V dropped 3 bases and J dropped 2 bases, with 7 bases sitting between them. DNA for the CDR3: TGTGCCAGCAGTTTTCAGGAAAACTATGGCTACACCTTC. Translating it yields CASSFQENYGYTF.

The chain joins TRBV21-1 to TRBJ2-7; no DNA check was done on the table's D call, TRBD1. TRBV21-1 is classified as a pseudogene. The CDR3 consists of 16 residues. The CDR3 is CASNHTQGSFSYEQYF. CDR3 bases: TGTGCCAGCAACCATACTCAGGGAAGTTTCTCCTACGAGCAGTACTTC.

The chain recombines TRBV3-1 (or the pseudogene TRBV3-2) with TRBJ1-2, with D possibly TRBD1 on 5 matching bases. Germline assignment: CDR1 LGHDT and CDR2 YNNKEL (reference sequence). V dropped 4 bases and J dropped 8 bases, with 11 bases sitting between them. The CDR3 contains 12 residues. This CDR3 is CASSLRRDGYTF. The CDR3 DNA sequence: TGTGCCAGCAGCCTGAGGCGGGACGGCTACACCTTC.

The V and J genes are TRBV10-3 and TRBJ2-5, with TRBD2 identical over 9 bases. Germline V CDR1 and CDR2: ENHRY, SYGVKD. The CDR3 is 16 residues long. V shed 0 bases and J 9 bases; nucleotides not matched to a gene: 11. The CDR3 protein is CAISESGGGANVPQYF. DNA for the CDR3: TGTGCCATCAGTGAGTCTGGCGGGGGGGCCAATGTCCCCCAGTACTTC.

This clone occurred once. The V gene is TRBV20-1, the J gene TRBJ1-1; tentatively, D is TRBD1 (6 bases). This CDR3 is built from 11 residues. V gave up 4 bases and J gave up 7 bases, with 10 bases separating them. Germline CDR1 and CDR2: DFQATT and SNEGSKA (reference sequence). For the CDR3, the DNA is TGCAGTGCTACTACAGGGTTTGAAGCTTTCTTT. Protein: CSATTGFEAFF.

There are a few counts of this clone. The chain combines TRBV3-1 (or the pseudogene TRBV3-2) with TRBJ1-3; D is undetermined. The CDR3 is made up of 13 amino acids. Trimming removed 0 bases at V and 3 bases at J, with 3 bases between. CDR1 is LGHDT, CDR2 YNNKEL, per germline (reference sequence). CDR3 sequence reads: CASSQEFGNTIYF. CDR3 DNA: TGTGCCAGCAGCCAAGAATTTGGAAACACCATATATTTT.

This sequence joins TRBV11-1 and TRBJ2-3, with D perhaps TRBD1 (7 bases). This CDR3 is built from 15 residues. Trimming took off 7 bases at V and 0 bases at J, with 14 bases between the two ends. Per germline, CDR1 SGHAT and CDR2 FQDESV (reference sequence). As DNA, the CDR3 is TGTGCCAGCAAACAGACAGGGACTAGCACAGATACGCAGTATTTT. It specifies CASKQTGTSTDTQYF.

Written as DNA, the CDR3 is TGCAGCGTTGAAGATAACGGGGATGGCACAGATACGCAGTATTTT. It is translated as CSVEDNGDGTDTQYF. The rearrangement links TRBV29-1 to TRBJ2-3, with a weak D call TRBD2 (5 bases). Germline assignment: CDR1 SQVTM and CDR2 ANQGSEA. The V and J ends lost 0 bases and 1 base respectively, with 11 bases between them. This CDR3 has 15 amino acids.

The chain combines TRBV19 with TRBJ2-5; D may match TRBD1 or TRBD2 (5 bases each). Germline CDR1 LNHDA, CDR2 SQIVND (reference sequence). The CDR3 extends over 13 amino acids. Trimming stripped 7 bases from V and 4 bases from J, with 13 bases between. The DNA for the CDR3 is TGTGCCAGTACAGGGTTCCGGGGAGAGACCCAGTACTTC. Its protein is CASTGFRGETQYF.

The V and J genes are TRBV19 and TRBJ2-5; 11 positions match TRBD2. Germline-derived CDR1 and CDR2 are LNHDA and SQIVND (reference sequence). V dropped 8 bases and J dropped 4; count of bases not matched to a gene: 9. The CDR3 has 15 amino acids. CDR3 residues: CASLPLAGGGETQYF. The CDR3 DNA sequence: TGTGCCAGTCTCCCCCTAGCGGGGGGTGGAGAGACCCAGTACTTC.

This chain uses TRBV7-9 with TRBJ1-3; possible D gene TRBD1, 6 bases. The CDR3 length is 15 residues. In germline, CDR1 is SEHNR, CDR2 FQNEAQ (reference sequence). Between the trimmed V and J ends, which lost 5 bases and 3 bases, there was a span of 14 bases. CDR3 amino acids: CASSATGLIGNTIYF. CDR3 DNA sequence: TGTGCCAGCAGCGCAACAGGGCTGATTGGAAACACCATATATTTT.

The chain recombines TRBV3-1 (or the pseudogene TRBV3-2) with TRBJ1-1, with D uncertain. Per the germline V gene, CDR1 is LGHDT and CDR2 is YNNKEL (reference sequence). Trimming removed 7 bases at V and 6 bases at J, with 3 bases between. The length of the CDR3 is 9 residues. The CDR3 nucleotides read TGTGCCAGCACCCCTGAAGCTTTCTTT. This translates into CASTPEAFF.

V is TRBV20-1 and J is TRBJ1-4, with 8 bases that match TRBD1. Germline V gene sequence: CDR1 DFQATT, CDR2 SNEGSKA (reference sequence). This CDR3 has 14 residues. V lost 3 bases, J lost 3 bases, and 3 bases stayed unmatched. CDR3 sequence reads: CSASSTGANEKLFF. For the CDR3, the DNA is TGCAGTGCTAGTTCGACAGGGGCTAATGAAAAACTGTTTTTT.

The sample holds a few counts of this clone. The J gene is TRBJ1-6, the V gene TRBV4-1; 9 bases fit TRBD1. The CDR3 runs 17 residues. With 2 bases clipped from V and 6 bases from J, the junction kept 8 bases outside the gene matches. The germline gives CDR1 MGHRA, CDR2 YSYEKL. This chain's CDR3 is CASSQHGTGPANSPLHF. The CDR3 nucleotides are TGCGCCAGCAGCCAACATGGGACAGGGCCTGCTAATTCACCCCTCCACTTT.

This clone is a singleton in its sample. The chain links TRBV21-1 to TRBJ2-5; the D call of TRBD2 is as the table states it, not checked on the DNA. TRBV21-1 corresponds to a pseudogene. CDR3 length: 15 residues. CDR3 residues: CASSPPLLASETQYF. CDR3 bases: TGTGCCAGCAGCCCCCCGTTACTAGCCTCAGAGACCCAGTACTTC.

The chain carries TRBV7-9 and TRBJ1-1; unclear D gene. The CDR3 runs 14 residues. The germline V and J ends were trimmed by 1 base and 5 bases, with 11 bases remaining between them. Germline V gives CDR1 SEHNR, CDR2 FQNEAQ (reference sequence). The CDR3 protein is CASSLEPARTEAFF. In nucleotides, the CDR3 is TGTGCCAGCAGCTTAGAACCCGCAAGGACTGAAGCTTTCTTT.

The chain is built from TRBV25-1 and TRBJ1-4; 7 positions match TRBD1. The CDR3 runs 15 residues. V shed 3 bases and J 6 bases; nucleotides not matched to a gene: 7. The germline gives CDR1 MGHDK, CDR2 SYGVNS. The CDR3 reads CASSDPGTADEKLFF. The DNA for the CDR3 is TGTGCCAGCAGTGACCCCGGGACAGCGGATGAAAAACTGTTTTTT.

The chain uses TRBV4-1 and TRBJ1-1; D is unclear. The ends were cut back, 4 bases at V and 1 base at J, with 13 bases in the middle. The CDR3 extends over 15 amino acids. CDR1 and CDR2 from the germline V gene are MGHRA and YSYEKL. CDR3 DNA: TGCGCCAGCAGCCGACAAGAGTTGGAGAACACTGAAGCTTTCTTT. This encodes CASSRQELENTEAFF.

The CDR3 region has the DNA TGTGCCAGCAGCCAGGACAGCGTAATATATGGCTACACCTTC. Translation: CASSQDSVIYGYTF. V is TRBV7-2 and J is TRBJ1-2; perhaps TRBD1 as D (6 bases). V dropped 5 bases and J dropped 5 bases, with 15 bases sitting between them. The CDR3 totals 14 residues. CDR1 and CDR2 (germline): SGHTA, FQGNSA. The whole variable domain, remainder taken from reference TRBV7-2 and TRBJ1-2, is GAGVSQSPSNKVTEKGKDVELRCDPISGHTALYWYRQSLGQGLEFLIYFQGNSAPDKSGLPSDRFSAERTGGSVSTLTIQRTQQEDSAVYLCASSQDSVIYGYTFGSGTRLTVV.

The chain carries TRBV6-5 and TRBJ1-1; the D is unclear. The CDR3 totals 14 residues. V shed 7 bases and J shed 3 bases, with 15 bases lying between them. Germline V gene data show CDR1 as MNHEY and CDR2 as SVGAGI. CDR3 nucleotide sequence: TGTGCCAGCAAGATGGGGAGGGTTGACACTGAAGCTTTCTTT. Translating it yields CASKMGRVDTEAFF.

The chain couples TRBV4-1 to TRBJ2-5, with 7 positions matching TRBD1. The CDR3 contains 15 residues. Germline values: CDR1 MGHRA, CDR2 YSYEKL. V shed 1 base and J 4 bases; nucleotides not matched to a gene: 6. The CDR3 protein is CASSQVTGVGETQYF. In DNA, the CDR3 is TGCGCCAGCAGCCAAGTTACAGGGGTGGGAGAGACCCAGTACTTC.